This T cell receptor beta chain appears in the sequencing data of a study of blood T cell repertoires in COVID-19. At the level of the study: Spain, Italy and the United States supplied samples that represented acute and convalescent COVID-19. In each case, the material was cDNA or gDNA derived from T cells, B-cell-depleted T cells, or PBMCs.

Germline V gives CDR1 SGHVS, CDR2 FNYEAQ. The CDR3 sequence is 16 residues long. Trimming took 1 base from V and 1 from J, leaving 12 bases between them. Study processing details: Cell counts per sample came from amplifying reference gene primers. This table comes from immunoSEQ multiplex PCR, and its TCRdb copy is limited to in-frame clones, with some not included. The DNA was the basis for D and trimming; V, J and clone size are from that table. In the table there are about 71,000 clones, about 80% of which are singletons. The TCR originated in an elderly woman with acute or convalescent COVID-19. The chain has TRBV7-6 and TRBJ2-3; a possible D gene is TRBD1 (6 bases). Specimen: peripheral blood. CDR3 protein: CASSLVGAGGTDTQYF. CDR3 DNA: TGTGCCAGCAGCTTAGTAGGGGCAGGGGGCACAGATACGCAGTATTTT.